This entry features one T cell receptor beta chain sequence. Within the sample, other DNA sequences also encode this same CDR3. Per the authors' pipeline: Estimated nucleated cell counts came from reference gene primer amplification. The data were produced by immunoSEQ multiplex PCR, yet TCRdb's version contains in-frame clones alone and is incomplete. That table gives V, J and clone size, and the DNA gave D and trimming. The table shows about 140,000 clones, with around 73% occurring only once. This entry comes from a study of blood T cell repertoires in COVID-19. Looking at the study overall: Spain, Italy and the United States supplied samples that represented acute and convalescent COVID-19. PBMCs, B-cell-depleted T cells, or T cells provided the cDNA or gDNA that made up the material.

Per the germline V gene, CDR1 is LNHDA and CDR2 is SQIVND (reference sequence). The CDR3 contains 12 residues. Trimming cost V 9 bases and J 6 bases, with 14 bases left between them. The receptor was isolated from a woman aged 50 to 65 with active or convalescent COVID-19. Sequencing was carried out using peripheral blood. The chain recombines TRBV19 with TRBJ1-2; the D gene is possibly TRBD1 (5 bases). In DNA, the CDR3 is TGTGCCAGCTCCACGGGGGGTGATGGCTACACCTTC. This codes for CASSTGGDGYTF.